The entry that follows covers one T cell receptor (beta chain) sequence. Antigen unknown. Around 310 ng DNA, roughly 30,000 T cell genomes, went into unsorted PBMC replicate PCRs. Assay used: immunoSEQ multiplex PCR; TCRdb lists only in-frame clones, some missing. The sample has about 490,000 clones; about 79% are singletons. This record belongs to a study of shared clonotypes between healthy human individuals. Findings of the study overall: Clonotype sharing among donors was thought likely to change with sequencing depth.

CDR3 length: 15 residues. Trimming shortened V by 1 base and J by 3 bases, and 13 bases separated the two germline ends. Germline CDR1 reads MGHRA; CDR2 reads YSYEKL. Sample: PBMCs. The sequence was collected from a woman aged 40 to 50 in good health. Some clones in this sample may be carry-over from other donors' samples. The chain uses TRBV4-1 and TRBJ2-7, with unresolved D. The CDR3 is CASSQGSSLGYEQYF. The CDR3 region has the DNA TGCGCCAGCAGCCAAGGGTCCAGTTTGGGCTACGAGCAGTACTTC.